This is a list of T cell receptor beta chains from one sample in a study of preoperative IRX-2 immunotherapy in early breast cancer. TCRdb keeps only in-frame clones here, not all; method: immunoSEQ multiplex PCR. The sample holds more than 25,000 clones; around 90% are singletons and the top ten take roughly 10%. The sample was taken from a patient treated with IRX-2 immunotherapy. These receptors originate from a human donor with breast cancer. Both conserved end residues are part of each CDR3. Each record gives: V gene, CDR3 protein.

V gene: TRBV25-1; CDR3 protein: CASSGTRGRAFF
V gene: TRBV19; CDR3 protein: CASSRPEGRGFYGYTF
V gene: TRBV27; CDR3 protein: CASSGDSDQPQHF
V gene: TRBV11-2; CDR3 protein: CASSSTSGQDFSNQPQHF
V gene: TRBV30; CDR3 protein: CAWSPPRGTAERSYEQYF
V gene: TRBV27; CDR3 protein: CASSPRTGSGDTQYF
V gene: TRBV4-3; CDR3 protein: CASSHSDRAEKLFF
V gene: TRBV2; CDR3 protein: CASSGSPNYGYTF
V gene: TRBV29-1; CDR3 protein: CSGDRGVETEAFF
V gene: TRBV28; CDR3 protein: CASSLITSGQHEQYF
V gene: TRBV28; CDR3 protein: CASSRGRGNQPQHF
V gene: TRBV4-3; CDR3 protein: CASSQGLAGGPLETQYF
V gene: TRBV19; CDR3 protein: CASSILWGYEQYF
V gene: TRBV7-9; CDR3 protein: CASSSGASLGETQYF
V gene: TRBV7-8; CDR3 protein: CASSPLDLPGYEQYF